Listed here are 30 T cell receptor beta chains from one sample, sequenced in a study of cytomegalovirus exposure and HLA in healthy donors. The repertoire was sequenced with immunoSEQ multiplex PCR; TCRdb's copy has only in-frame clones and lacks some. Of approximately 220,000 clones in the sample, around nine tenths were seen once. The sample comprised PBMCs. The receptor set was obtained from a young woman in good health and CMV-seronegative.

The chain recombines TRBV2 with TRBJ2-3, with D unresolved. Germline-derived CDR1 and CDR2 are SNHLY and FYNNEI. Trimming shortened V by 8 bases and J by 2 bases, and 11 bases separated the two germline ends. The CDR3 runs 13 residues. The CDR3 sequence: CASPPRNTDTQYF. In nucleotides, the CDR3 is TGTGCCAGCCCCCCGCGGAACACAGATACGCAGTATTTT. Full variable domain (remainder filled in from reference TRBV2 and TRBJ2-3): EPEVTQTPSHQVTQMGQEVILRCVPISNHLYFYWYRQILGQKVEFLVSFYNNEISEKSEIFDDQFSVERPDGSNFTLKIRSTKLEDSAMYFCASPPRNTDTQYFGPGTRLTVL.

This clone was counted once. CDR3 nucleotide sequence: TGTGCCAGCTCACCAACACAAGTGAACACTGAAGCTTTCTTT. Encoded protein: CASSPTQVNTEAFF. V and J are TRBV18 and TRBJ1-1; the D is unclear. The germline V gene encodes CDR1 KGHSH and CDR2 LQKENI. CDR3 length equals 14 residues. V shed 2 bases and J shed 0 bases, with 7 bases lying between them.

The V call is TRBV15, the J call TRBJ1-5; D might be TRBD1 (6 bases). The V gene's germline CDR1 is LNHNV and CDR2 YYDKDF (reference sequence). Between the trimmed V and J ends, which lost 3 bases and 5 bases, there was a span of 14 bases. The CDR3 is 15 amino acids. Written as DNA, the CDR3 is TGTGCCACCAGCAGGGGGGCCCCCCAGGATCAGCCCCAGCATTTT. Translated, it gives CATSRGAPQDQPQHF.

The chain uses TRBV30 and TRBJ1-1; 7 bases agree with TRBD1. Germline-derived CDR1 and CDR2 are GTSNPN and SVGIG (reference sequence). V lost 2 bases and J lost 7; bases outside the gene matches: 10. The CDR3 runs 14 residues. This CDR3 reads CAWSQDRALHEAFF. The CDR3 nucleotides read TGTGCCTGGAGTCAAGACAGGGCTCTTCATGAAGCTTTCTTT.

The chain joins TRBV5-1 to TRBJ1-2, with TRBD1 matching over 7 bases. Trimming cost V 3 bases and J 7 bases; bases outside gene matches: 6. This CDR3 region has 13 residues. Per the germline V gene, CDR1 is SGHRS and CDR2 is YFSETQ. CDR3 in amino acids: CASSSPQGSGYTF. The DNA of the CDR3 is TGCGCCAGCAGCTCCCCACAGGGGAGTGGCTACACCTTC. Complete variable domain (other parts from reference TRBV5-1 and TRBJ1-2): KAGVTQTPRYLIKTRGQQVTLSCSPISGHRSVSWYQQTPGQGLQFLFEYFSETQRNKGNFPGRFSGRQFSNSRSEMNVSTLELGDSALYLCASSSPQGSGYTFGSGTRLTVV.

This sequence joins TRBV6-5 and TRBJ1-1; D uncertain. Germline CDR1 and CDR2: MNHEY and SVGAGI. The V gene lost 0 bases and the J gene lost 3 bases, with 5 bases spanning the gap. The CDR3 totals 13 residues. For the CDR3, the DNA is TGTGCCAGCAGTTACTCTCCGTACACTGAAGCTTTCTTT. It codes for CASSYSPYTEAFF.

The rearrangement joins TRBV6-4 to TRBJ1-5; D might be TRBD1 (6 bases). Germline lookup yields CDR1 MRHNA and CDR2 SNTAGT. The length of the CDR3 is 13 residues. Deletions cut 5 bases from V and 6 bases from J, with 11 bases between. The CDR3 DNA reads TGTGCCAGCAGTAGACAGGTTATTCAGCCCCAGCATTTT. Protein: CASSRQVIQPQHF.

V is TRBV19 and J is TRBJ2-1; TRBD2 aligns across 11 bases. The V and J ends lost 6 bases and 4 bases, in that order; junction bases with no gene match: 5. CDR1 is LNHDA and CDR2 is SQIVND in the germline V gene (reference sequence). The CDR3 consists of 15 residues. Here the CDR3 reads CASRTTSGRYNEQFF. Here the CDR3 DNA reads TGTGCCAGTAGGACAACTAGCGGGAGATACAATGAGCAGTTCTTC.

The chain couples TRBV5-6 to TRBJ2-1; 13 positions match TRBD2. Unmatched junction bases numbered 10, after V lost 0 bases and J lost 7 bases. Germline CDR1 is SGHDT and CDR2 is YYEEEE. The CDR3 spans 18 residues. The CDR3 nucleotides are TGTGCCAGCAGCTTGGTAACGCCGGCGGGACTAGCGGGAAATGAGCAGTTCTTC. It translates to CASSLVTPAGLAGNEQFF.

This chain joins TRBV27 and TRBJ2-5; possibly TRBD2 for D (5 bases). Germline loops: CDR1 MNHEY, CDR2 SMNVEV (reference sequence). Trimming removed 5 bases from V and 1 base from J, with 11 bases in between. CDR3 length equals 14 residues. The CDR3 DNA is TGTGCCAGCAGTCCGGGAAGGGCCCAAGAGACCCAGTACTTC. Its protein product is CASSPGRAQETQYF.

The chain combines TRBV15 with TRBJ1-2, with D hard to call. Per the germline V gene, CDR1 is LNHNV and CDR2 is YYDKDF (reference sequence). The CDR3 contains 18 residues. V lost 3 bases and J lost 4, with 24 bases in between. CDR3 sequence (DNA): TGTGCCACCAGCAGTTTGGTTTTTGGTGGGCCACCTACCTATGGCTACACCTTC. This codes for CATSSLVFGGPPTYGYTF. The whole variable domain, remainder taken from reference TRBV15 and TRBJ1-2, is DAMVIQNPRYQVTQFGKPVTLSCSQTLNHNVMYWYQQKSSQAPKLLFHYYDKDFNNEADTPDNFQSRRPNTSFCFLDIRSPGLGDTAMYLCATSSLVFGGPPTYGYTFGSGTRLTVV.

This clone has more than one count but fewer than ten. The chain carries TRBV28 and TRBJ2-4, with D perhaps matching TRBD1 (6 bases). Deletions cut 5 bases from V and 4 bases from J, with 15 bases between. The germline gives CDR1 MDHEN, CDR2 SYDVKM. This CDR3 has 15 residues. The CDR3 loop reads CASSRTGTPKNIQYF. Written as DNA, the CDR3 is TGTGCCAGCAGTCGTACCGGGACACCAAAAAACATTCAGTACTTC.

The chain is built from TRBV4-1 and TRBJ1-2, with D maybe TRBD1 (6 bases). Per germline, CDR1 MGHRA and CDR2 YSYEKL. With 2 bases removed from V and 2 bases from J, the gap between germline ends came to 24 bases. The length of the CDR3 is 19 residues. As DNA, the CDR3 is TGCGCCAGCAGCCAACGTAAACCGGCGGACAGCTCTGGGAACTATGGCTACACCTTC. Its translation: CASSQRKPADSSGNYGYTF.

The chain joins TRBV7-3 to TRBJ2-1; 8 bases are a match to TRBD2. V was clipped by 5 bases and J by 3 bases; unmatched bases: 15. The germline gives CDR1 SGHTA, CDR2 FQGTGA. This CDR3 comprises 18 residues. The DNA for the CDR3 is TGTGCCAGCAGCAAAACCCCCCCGACGGGAGGGTACTACAATGAGCAGTTCTTC. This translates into CASSKTPPTGGYYNEQFF.

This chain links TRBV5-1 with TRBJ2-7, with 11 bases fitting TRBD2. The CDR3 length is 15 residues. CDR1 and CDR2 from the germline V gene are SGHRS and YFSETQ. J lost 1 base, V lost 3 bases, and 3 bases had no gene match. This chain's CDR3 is CASSSTSGSSYEQYF. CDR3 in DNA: TGCGCCAGCAGCTCTACTAGCGGGAGTTCCTACGAGCAGTACTTC.

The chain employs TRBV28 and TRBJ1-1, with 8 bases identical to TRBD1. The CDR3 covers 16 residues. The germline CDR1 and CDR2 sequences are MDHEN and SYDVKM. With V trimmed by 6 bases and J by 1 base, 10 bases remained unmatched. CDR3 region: CASSRLDTGGNTEAFF. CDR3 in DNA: TGTGCCAGCAGCCGTTTAGACACAGGGGGGAACACTGAAGCTTTCTTT.

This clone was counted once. CDR3 nucleotides: TGTGCCAGTAGTTTACAGGGCCCCTCTGAAGCTTTCTTT. Translated, it gives CASSLQGPSEAFF. V is TRBV19 and J is TRBJ1-1, with D perhaps matching TRBD1 (6 bases). Germline CDR1 reads LNHDA; CDR2 reads SQIVND (reference sequence). The CDR3 has 13 amino acids. Trimming left V 5 bases short and J 6 bases short, with 13 bases between.

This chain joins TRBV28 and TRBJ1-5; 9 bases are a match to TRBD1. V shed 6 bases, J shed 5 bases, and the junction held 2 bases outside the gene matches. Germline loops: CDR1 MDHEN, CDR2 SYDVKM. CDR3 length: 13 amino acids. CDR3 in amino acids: CASRGQGDQPQHF. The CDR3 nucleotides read TGTGCCAGCAGGGGACAGGGCGATCAGCCCCAGCATTTT.

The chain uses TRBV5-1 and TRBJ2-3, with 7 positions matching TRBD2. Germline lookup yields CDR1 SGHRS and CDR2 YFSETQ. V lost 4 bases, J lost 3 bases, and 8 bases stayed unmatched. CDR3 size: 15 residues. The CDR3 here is CASSPSGIVTDTQYF. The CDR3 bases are TGCGCCAGCAGCCCCAGCGGGATAGTGACAGATACGCAGTATTTT. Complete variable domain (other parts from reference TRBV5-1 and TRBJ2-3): KAGVTQTPRYLIKTRGQQVTLSCSPISGHRSVSWYQQTPGQGLQFLFEYFSETQRNKGNFPGRFSGRQFSNSRSEMNVSTLELGDSALYLCASSPSGIVTDTQYFGPGTRLTVL.

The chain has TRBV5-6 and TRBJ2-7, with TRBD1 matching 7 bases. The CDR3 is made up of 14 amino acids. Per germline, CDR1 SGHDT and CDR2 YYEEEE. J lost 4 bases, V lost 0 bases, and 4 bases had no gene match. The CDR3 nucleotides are TGTGCCAGCAGCTTGGGGGGACAGACTTACGAGCAGTACTTC. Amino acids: CASSLGGQTYEQYF.

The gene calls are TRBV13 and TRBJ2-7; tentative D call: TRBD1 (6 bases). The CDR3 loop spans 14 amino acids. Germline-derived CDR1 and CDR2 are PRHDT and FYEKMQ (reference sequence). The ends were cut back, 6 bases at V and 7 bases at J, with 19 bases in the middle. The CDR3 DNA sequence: TGTGCCAGCAGGATTCAGGGGCCAAATTCTGAGCAGTACTTC. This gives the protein CASRIQGPNSEQYF.

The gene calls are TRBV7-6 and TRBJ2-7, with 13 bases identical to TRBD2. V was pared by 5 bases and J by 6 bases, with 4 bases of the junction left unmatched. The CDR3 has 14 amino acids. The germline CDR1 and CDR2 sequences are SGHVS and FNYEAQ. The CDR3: CASSALAGGPEQYF. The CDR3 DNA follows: TGTGCCAGCAGCGCACTAGCGGGAGGGCCCGAGCAGTACTTC.

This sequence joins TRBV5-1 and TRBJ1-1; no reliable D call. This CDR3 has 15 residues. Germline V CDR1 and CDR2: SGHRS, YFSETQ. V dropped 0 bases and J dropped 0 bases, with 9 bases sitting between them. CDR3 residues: CASSLERRLNTEAFF. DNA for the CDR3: TGCGCCAGCAGCTTGGAGCGGCGGTTGAACACTGAAGCTTTCTTT.

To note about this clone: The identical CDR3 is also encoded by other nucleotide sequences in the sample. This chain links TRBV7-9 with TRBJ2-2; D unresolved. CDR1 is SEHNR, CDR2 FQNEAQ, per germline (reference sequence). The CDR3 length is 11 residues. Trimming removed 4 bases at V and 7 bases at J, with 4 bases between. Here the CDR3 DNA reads TGTGCCAGCAGCTCGTACGGGGAGCTGTTTTTT. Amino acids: CASSSYGELFF.

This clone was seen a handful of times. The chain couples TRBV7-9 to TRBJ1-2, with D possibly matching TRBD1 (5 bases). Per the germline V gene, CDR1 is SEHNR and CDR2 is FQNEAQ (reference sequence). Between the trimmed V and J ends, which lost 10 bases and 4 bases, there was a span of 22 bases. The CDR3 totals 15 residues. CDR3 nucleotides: TGTGCCATACCCACTGTCGCAAGGGGTAGCTATGGCTACACCTTC. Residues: CAIPTVARGSYGYTF.

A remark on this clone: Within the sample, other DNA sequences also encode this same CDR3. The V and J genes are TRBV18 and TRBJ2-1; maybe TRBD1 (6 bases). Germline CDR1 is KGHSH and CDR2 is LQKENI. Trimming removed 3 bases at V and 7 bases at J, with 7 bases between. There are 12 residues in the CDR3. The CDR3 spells CASSPTGNEQFF. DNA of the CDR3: TGTGCCAGCTCACCGACAGGAAATGAGCAGTTCTTC.

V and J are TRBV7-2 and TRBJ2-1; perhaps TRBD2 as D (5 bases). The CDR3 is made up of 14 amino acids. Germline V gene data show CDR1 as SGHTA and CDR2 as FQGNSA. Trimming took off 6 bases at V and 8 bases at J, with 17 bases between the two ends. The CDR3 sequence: CASSPRALRDEQFF. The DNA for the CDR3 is TGTGCCAGCAGTCCGCGGGCTCTAAGAGATGAGCAGTTCTTC.

Here the CDR3 reads CASSLGGANIYF. The CDR3 bases are TGTGCCAGCAGCTTGGGTGGGGCGAACATATATTTT. The chain uses TRBV5-4 and TRBJ1-3; tentatively, D is TRBD1 (5 bases). Trimming took 0 bases from V and 12 from J, leaving 10 bases between them. The CDR3 is made up of 12 amino acids. Per germline, CDR1 SGHNT and CDR2 YYREEE (reference sequence).

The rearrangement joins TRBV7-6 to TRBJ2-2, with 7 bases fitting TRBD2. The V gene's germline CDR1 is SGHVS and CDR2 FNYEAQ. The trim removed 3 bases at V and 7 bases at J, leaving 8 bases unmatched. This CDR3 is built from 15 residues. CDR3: CASSLGGSDIGELFF. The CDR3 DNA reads TGTGCCAGCAGCTTGGGCGGGAGTGATATCGGGGAGCTGTTTTTT.

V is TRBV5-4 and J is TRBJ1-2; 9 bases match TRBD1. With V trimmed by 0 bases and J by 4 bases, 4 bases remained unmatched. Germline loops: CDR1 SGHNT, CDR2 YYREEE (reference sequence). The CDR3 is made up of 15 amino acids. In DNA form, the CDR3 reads TGTGCCAGCAGCTTGGTTCGGACAGGGGCCTATGGCTACACCTTC. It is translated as CASSLVRTGAYGYTF.